Described below is a single T cell receptor (beta chain) sequence and its context. The target antigen is unknown. This sample was included in a study of beta chain features in type 1 diabetes. The isolated RNA, all of it, was reverse transcribed, so expressed TCRB transcripts were what got sequenced. Assay used: immunoSEQ multiplex PCR; TCRdb lists only in-frame clones, some missing. The profile covers more than 250,000 clones, with over 11% appearing a single time and 0.015% to 0.02% taken by the ten largest. Study-wide results and limits: All four CD4+ subsets from Type 1 diabetes patients carried moderately but significantly shorter TCRB CDR3s. There were fewer insertions and more deletions at the VDJ junctions of type 1 diabetes patients.

CDR1 and CDR2 from the germline V gene are SEHNR and FQNEAQ (reference sequence). This CDR3 has 12 amino acids. The V end was cut by 4 bases, the J end by 8 bases, with 11 bases between. The material sequenced was naive CD4+ T cells from blood. The chain employs TRBV7-9 and TRBJ1-2; D is ambiguous. The receptor was isolated from a man aged 30 to 45 with type 1 diabetes. The CDR3: CASSSNGIGYTF. In DNA, the CDR3 is TGTGCCAGCAGCTCGAACGGGATAGGCTACACCTTC.